These 3 T cell receptor beta chains were sequenced from one sample in a study of siplizumab effects on memory and regulatory T cells. Assay used: immunoSEQ multiplex PCR; TCRdb lists only in-frame clones, some missing. The sample consists of about 100,000 clones, approximately 94% of them appearing once. Sequenced sample: non-Treg CD4+ T cells sorted from blood. The receptor set was obtained from a human donor in good health.

This sequence joins TRBV6-5 and TRBJ2-7, with 10 bases that match TRBD1. With 6 bases clipped from V and 0 bases from J, the junction kept 2 bases outside the gene matches. CDR1 is MNHEY and CDR2 is SVGAGI in the germline V gene. CDR3 length equals 14 residues. The CDR3 region has the DNA TGTGCCAGCAGGAGGACAGGGGGCTCCTACGAGCAGTACTTC. Amino acid sequence: CASRRTGGSYEQYF.

The rearrangement joins TRBV28 to TRBJ2-7, with TRBD1 matching over 7 bases. Germline trimming cut 5 bases from V and 6 bases from J; bases unmatched to any gene: 4. CDR1 and CDR2 from the germline V gene are MDHEN and SYDVKM. This CDR3 region has 12 residues. CDR3 protein: CASSTGAGEQYF. The CDR3 region has the DNA TGTGCCAGCAGTACAGGGGCTGGCGAGCAGTACTTC.

The J gene is TRBJ2-7, the V gene TRBV2; the match to TRBD2 covers 10 bases. V lost 9 bases and J lost 4; bases outside the gene matches: 9. Germline CDR1 and CDR2: SNHLY and FYNNEI. CDR3 length: 14 residues. The CDR3 protein is CASFLAGDPYEQYF. Here the CDR3 DNA reads TGTGCCAGTTTTCTAGCGGGAGACCCATACGAGCAGTACTTC.